The T cell receptor (beta chain) described here comes from a study of CD8 T cells in ankylosing spondylitis. Germline CDR1 is DFQATT and CDR2 is SNEGSKA (reference sequence). There are 14 residues in the CDR3. Details on this clonotype: Its antigen remains unknown. One end of the junction fails to match germline, which may point to a read error.

Study results and limitations: Ankylosing spondylitis blood seemed to carry a telltale TCR beta motif made of under ten highly homologous variants. Researchers report that disease-linked clones proved CD8+ and relatively rare in peripheral blood.

Scientists made TCR beta libraries using quantitative 5'-RACE with molecular barcodes. MiXCR, run by TCRdb on the 5' RACE reads, gives a single entry per CDR3 protein. This repertoire shows roughly 200,000 distinct CDR3 sequences, 20% to 30% found once; its top ten account for around 6.3%. The clonotype originates from a male donor with ankylosing spondylitis or in good health (not recorded which). The V gene is TRBV20-1, the J gene TRBJ1-6; D might be TRBD1 (5 bases). The sequencing input was blood, either unsorted or a sorted T cell fraction (not recorded which). Here the CDR3 DNA reads TGCTGTGCTAGTATAGGGCAGGGACATTCACCCCTCCACTTT. It codes for CCASIGQGHSPLHF.